This T cell receptor (beta chain) stems from a study of T cell responses to AZD1222 COVID-19 vaccine. The length of the CDR3 is 14 residues. Germline trimming cut 4 bases from V and 7 bases from J; bases unmatched to any gene: 6. Germline loops: CDR1 LNHDA, CDR2 SQIVND (reference sequence). The assay was immunoSEQ multiplex PCR, and TCRdb's table has in-frame clones only and misses some. The data show 140,000 to 150,000 clones, more than 75% seen once. As concerns this clone: Its specificity is unknown.

Study-wide points: Clonal diversity was possibly underestimated, and the donors were mostly white British, with more females. Repertoires were obtained solely post-peak T cell response.

The chain is built from TRBV19 and TRBJ1-2; 10 bases are a match to TRBD1. The sequence came from an adult in good health. Sequences were derived from peripheral blood, sampled on day 0 of MenACWY control vaccination. The CDR3 region has the DNA TGTGCCAGTAGTAAAGACAGGGGGCGCGGTGGCTACACCTTC. It codes for CASSKDRGRGGYTF. The variable domain in full, completed from reference TRBV19 and TRBJ1-2, reads DGGITQSPKYLFRKEGQNVTLSCEQNLNHDAMYWYRQDPGQGLRLIYYSQIVNDFQKGDIAEGYSVSREKKESFPLTVTSAQKNPTAFYLCASSKDRGRGGYTFGSGTRLTVV.